This is a list of T cell receptor beta chains from one sample in a study of molecular identifiers for immune sequencing clone quantification. Via MiXCR, TCRdb re-called the PCR reads, giving one row per CDR3 protein. The sample holds about 100,000 distinct CDR3 sequences, under 40% seen once. The sample was naive CD8+ T cells from blood, with Jurkat cell RNA spiked in. These receptors all come from a human donor in good health. Some libraries in this study had Jurkat cell RNA spiked in. CDR3s include the opening cysteine and the closing phenylalanine or tryptophan. D genes are given only for firm matches. Expanded clones are given a class, and other clones once, few, many or no size at all.

v_call	j_call	clone_size	d_call	cdr3_length	cdr3_aa	cdr3_nt
TRBV2	TRBJ2-7	many	TRBD1	14	CASSAGQASYEQYF	TGTGCCAGCAGTGCCGGACAGGCGTCCTACGAGCAGTACTTC
TRBV28	TRBJ2-7	few	TRBD1	16	CASSTPLGTGTHEQYF	TGTGCCAGCAGTACTCCCCTCGGGACAGGGACCCACGAGCAGTACTTC
TRBV6-2/TRBV6-3	TRBJ2-2	few	.	17	CASSYSTPGPDTGELFF	TGTGCCAGCAGTTACTCGACCCCGGGGCCGGACACCGGGGAGCTGTTTTTT
TRBV4-3	TRBJ1-1	many	.	14	CASSWERLNTEAFF	TGCGCCAGCAGCTGGGAACGCTTGAACACTGAAGCTTTCTTT
TRBV4-3	TRBJ2-7	many	.	15	CASSQGVPVPYEQYF	TGCGCCAGCAGCCAAGGAGTCCCGGTCCCCTACGAGCAGTACTTC
TRBV5-1	TRBJ2-7	many	.	15	CASSPGAGRSYEQYF	TGCGCCAGCAGCCCCGGGGCAGGACGCTCCTACGAGCAGTACTTC
TRBV10-3	TRBJ2-7	.	.	13	CAISESSLNEQYF	TGTGCCATCAGTGAGTCGAGCCTAAATGAGCAGTACTTC
TRBV12-3/TRBV12-4	TRBJ2-1	many	.	14	CASLRDFSYNEQFF	TGTGCCAGCCTCCGGGACTTCTCCTACAATGAGCAGTTCTTC
TRBV19	TRBJ1-5	many	.	12	CASTEGFQPQHF	TGTGCCAGTACGGAGGGGTTTCAGCCCCAGCATTTT
TRBV9	TRBJ2-3	.	TRBD2	16	CASSNGFGLGVDTQYF	TGTGCCAGCAGCAACGGTTTTGGACTAGGCGTGGATACGCAGTATTTT
TRBV11-1	TRBJ2-7	.	.	13	CASSYGQTYEQYF	TGTGCCAGCAGCTATGGACAGACCTACGAGCAGTACTTC
TRBV18	TRBJ2-5	.	.	15	CASSPPGTNKGTQYF	TGTGCCAGCTCACCACCCGGGACCAACAAAGGGACCCAGTACTTC
TRBV27	TRBJ2-7	many	TRBD2	15	CASSFGLAGASEQYF	TGTGCCAGCAGTTTTGGACTAGCGGGGGCCTCGGAGCAGTACTTC
TRBV18	TRBJ2-1	few	TRBD2	16	CASSPHRLADYNEQFF	TGTGCCAGCTCCCCCCACCGACTAGCGGACTACAATGAGCAGTTCTTC
TRBV20-1	TRBJ2-7	.	.	14	CSARDRGLTYEQYF	TGCAGTGCTAGAGATCGGGGCCTTACCTACGAGCAGTACTTC
TRBV28	TRBJ2-7	.	.	13	CASSSQASYEQYF	TGTGCCAGCAGCTCACAGGCCTCCTACGAGCAGTACTTC
TRBV5-1	TRBJ2-2	many	.	17	CASSPWPGRLATGELFF	TGCGCCAGCAGCCCCTGGCCGGGAAGGCTAGCAACCGGGGAGCTGTTTTTT
TRBV12-3/TRBV12-4	TRBJ2-3	many	.	13	CASSLGGPDTQYF	TGTGCCAGCAGTTTGGGTGGGCCAGATACGCAGTATTTT
TRBV9	TRBJ1-5	few	.	14	CASSPDGSNQPQHF	TGTGCCAGCAGCCCCGATGGAAGCAATCAGCCCCAGCATTTT
TRBV6-2/TRBV6-3	TRBJ1-1	few	TRBD1	14	CASLNGRGQFEAFF	TGTGCCAGCCTAAATGGGAGGGGGCAATTTGAAGCTTTCTTT
TRBV20-1	TRBJ2-1	.	.	12	CSAYRINNEQFF	TGCAGTGCTTACCGGATCAACAATGAGCAGTTCTTC
TRBV5-6	TRBJ1-1	few	TRBD1	16	CASSSGTGGMNTEAFF	TGTGCCAGCAGCTCTGGGACAGGGGGGATGAACACTGAAGCTTTCTTT
TRBV6-5	TRBJ2-7	few	.	14	CASSYDQGSYEQYF	TGTGCCAGCAGTTATGACCAGGGCTCCTACGAGCAGTACTTC
TRBV7-2	TRBJ2-7	.	.	12	CASSFDSGEQYF	TGTGCCAGCAGTTTCGACTCGGGCGAGCAGTACTTC
TRBV9	TRBJ2-3	.	.	14	CASSAETGQGTQYF	TGTGCCAGCAGCGCCGAGACAGGTCAGGGTACGCAGTATTTT
TRBV28	TRBJ2-7	.	.	15	CASKPRDFPLSEQYF	TGTGCCAGCAAACCCCGAGACTTTCCCTTATCCGAGCAGTACTTC
TRBV4-2	TRBJ2-1	.	TRBD2	13	CASSPGLADEQFF	TGTGCCAGCAGCCCGGGACTAGCAGATGAGCAGTTCTTC
TRBV19	TRBJ2-2	.	.	11	CASSAPGELFF	TGTGCCAGTAGTGCACCGGGGGAGCTGTTTTTT
TRBV13	TRBJ1-5	few	.	13	CASSLGRAAPQHF	TGTGCCAGCAGCTTAGGCAGGGCGGCGCCCCAGCATTTT
TRBV27	TRBJ2-1	few	TRBD2	14	CASSLPGLADEQVF	TGTGCCAGCAGTTTACCGGGACTAGCGGATGAGCAGGTCTTC
TRBV19	TRBJ2-1	.	.	15	CASSIGSHHGNEQFF	TGTGCCAGTAGTATTGGCAGTCACCATGGCAATGAGCAGTTCTTC
TRBV6-2/TRBV6-3	TRBJ2-2	.	.	13	CASRDFHTGELLF	TGTGCCAGCAGAGACTTTCACACCGGGGAGCTGTTATTT
TRBV25-1	TRBJ2-5	.	.	11	CACSAPRGLNF	TGTGCCTGCAGTGCACCCAGGGGCCTAAACTTC
TRBV4-1	TRBJ2-3	few	TRBD2	18	CASSRTSGNLANTDTQYF	TGCGCCAGCAGCCGGACTAGCGGGAATCTGGCTAACACGGATACGCAGTATTTT
TRBV7-6	TRBJ2-7	many	TRBD1	15	CASSLGDRPTYEQYF	TGTGCCAGCAGCTTAGGGGACAGGCCGACCTACGAGCAGTACTTC
TRBV9	TRBJ1-4	few	.	16	CASSQSGVATNEKLFF	TGTGCCAGCAGCCAAAGTGGGGTCGCGACTAATGAAAAACTGTTTTTT
TRBV20-1	TRBJ2-3	many	.	14	CSASGRDTTDTQYF	TGCAGTGCTAGTGGGCGAGACACCACAGATACGCAGTATTTT
TRBV11-3	TRBJ2-1	few	.	14	CASSLELGSDEQFF	TGTGCCAGCAGCTTAGAGTTAGGGTCGGATGAGCAGTTCTTC
TRBV28	TRBJ2-7	many	.	14	CASTPPSSSYEQYF	TGTGCCAGCACCCCCCCTAGCAGCTCCTACGAGCAGTACTTC
TRBV7-7	TRBJ2-1	.	.	13	CATSPSSAHEQFF	TGTGCTACCTCCCCGAGTAGCGCCCATGAGCAGTTCTTC
TRBV23-1	TRBJ1-1	.	TRBD1	14	CASSLRTGVTEAFF	TGCGCCAGCAGCCTCCGGACAGGAGTGACTGAAGCTTTCTTT
TRBV19	TRBJ2-1	.	TRBD2	14	CASSPGLSAHEQFF	TGTGCCAGTAGCCCGGGACTATCAGCCCATGAGCAGTTCTTC